The text below deals with one T cell receptor (beta chain). In the authors' workflow: Counts of nucleated cells, estimated from reference gene primer amplification, were obtained. Libraries were prepared by immunoSEQ multiplex PCR; TCRdb keeps only in-frame clonotypes and omits some of them. The V and J calls and clone size are taken from that table; D and trimming were inferred from the DNA. Of roughly 60,000 clones in the sample, approximately 86% were seen once. Trimming pared 6 bases from V and 2 bases from J, leaving 17 bases between. The CDR3 has 15 amino acids. Germline V lookup: CDR1 KGHSH, CDR2 LQKENI. The sample comes from a study of blood T cell repertoires in COVID-19. The wider study: Nucleic acid was either cDNA or gDNA, and it came from T cells, B-cell-depleted T cells, or PBMCs.

The source is a human donor with active COVID-19. The donor label of this sample is uncertain. This sequence joins TRBV18 and TRBJ2-7; tentative D call: TRBD1 (6 bases). Material for sequencing was peripheral blood. The CDR3 coding sequence is TGTGCCAGCTCGCTCAACCAGGGGCTCCCCTACGAGCAGTACTTC. Amino acids: CASSLNQGLPYEQYF.